This T cell receptor beta chain was sequenced for a study of blood T cells in healthy people across ages. CDR1 SGHRS and CDR2 YFSETQ come from the germline V gene. This CDR3 comprises 14 residues. Trimming left V 4 bases short and J 4 bases short, with 13 bases between. Study results and caveats: No conclusive comparison of naive versus antigen-experienced cells was possible with unsorted PBMCs. Observed TCR beta diversity showed a strong correlation with the percentage of naive T cells as measured by flow cytometry. Across the age range, TCR beta diversity per million T cells fell in a roughly linear way.

Researchers isolated at least 7 million PBMCs per sample. A second PCR of about 6 to 11 cycles used a sample-barcoded 5' primer and a J-beta primer mix. TCRdb recomputed calls from the 5' RACE reads with MiXCR, one row per CDR3 protein. The table shows hundreds of thousands of distinct CDR3 sequences, with around 45% occurring only once. This clonotype appeared a few times. What it recognizes is unknown. This receptor was identified in a man aged 80 or over in good health. This chain joins TRBV5-1 and TRBJ2-3; D is unresolved. Sequenced input: blood. The DNA of the CDR3 is TGCGCCAGCAGCAGGAGTACCCCTCCAGATACGCAGTATTTT. This encodes CASSRSTPPDTQYF.